This TCR beta chain emerged from a study of blood T cell repertoires in COVID-19. Turning to the study itself: Sources were T cells, B-cell-depleted T cells, or PBMCs; the material itself was cDNA or gDNA.

Trimming cost V 2 bases and J 2 bases; bases outside gene matches: 7. CDR1 and CDR2 (germline): MNHNS, SASEGT. The CDR3 contains 18 residues. Per the study methods: By means of reference gene primer amplification, nucleated cell counts were estimated. The assay was immunoSEQ multiplex PCR, and TCRdb's table has in-frame clones only and misses some. From that table come the V and J calls and clone size; the DNA was used to work out D and trimming. The data contain 150,000 or so clones, 85% to 90% of them singletons. The sequencing sample was made of peripheral blood. The chain combines TRBV6-1 with TRBJ1-6, with 9 bases fitting TRBD1. This TCR came from a man of 80 years or more with acute or convalescent COVID-19. CDR3 sequence reads: CASSEWGQGGTYNSPLHF. DNA of the CDR3: TGTGCCAGCAGTGAATGGGGACAGGGAGGGACCTATAATTCACCCCTCCACTTT.